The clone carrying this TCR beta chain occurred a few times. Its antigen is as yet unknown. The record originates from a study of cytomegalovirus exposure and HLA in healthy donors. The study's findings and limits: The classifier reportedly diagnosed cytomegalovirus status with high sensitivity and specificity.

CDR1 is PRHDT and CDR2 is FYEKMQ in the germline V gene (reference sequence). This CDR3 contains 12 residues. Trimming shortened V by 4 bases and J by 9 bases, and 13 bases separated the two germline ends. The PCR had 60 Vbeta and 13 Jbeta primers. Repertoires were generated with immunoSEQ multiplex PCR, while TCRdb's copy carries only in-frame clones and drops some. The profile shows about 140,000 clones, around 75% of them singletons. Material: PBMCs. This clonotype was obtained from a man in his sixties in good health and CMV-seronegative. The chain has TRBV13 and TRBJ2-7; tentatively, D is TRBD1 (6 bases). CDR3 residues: CASSSTGSGQYF. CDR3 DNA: TGTGCCAGCAGCTCTACAGGGTCTGGGCAGTACTTC. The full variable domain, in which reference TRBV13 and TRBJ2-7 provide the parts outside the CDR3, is AAGVIQSPRHLIKEKRETATLKCYPIPRHDTVYWYQQGPGQDPQFLISFYEKMQSDKGSIPDRFSAQQFSDYHSELNMSSLELGDSALYFCASSSTGSGQYFGPGTRLTVT.